This T cell receptor beta chain was identified in a study of T cell responses to AZD1222 COVID-19 vaccine. Assay used: immunoSEQ multiplex PCR; TCRdb lists only in-frame clones, some missing. The sample consists of under 130,000 clones, roughly nine tenths of them appearing once. Germline CDR1 is MNHEY and CDR2 is SVGAGI. V lost 6 bases, J lost 6 bases, and 10 bases stayed unmatched. The CDR3 loop spans 14 amino acids. The rearrangement links TRBV6-5 to TRBJ1-1, with TRBD1 matching 7 bases. Material: peripheral blood, obtained 28 days after the second AZD1222 dose. This receptor was identified in an adult who received the AZD1222 COVID-19 vaccine. For the CDR3, the DNA is TGTGCCAGCAGAAAGGACAGGTCGTACCCTGAAGCTTTCTTT. As protein: CASRKDRSYPEAFF.